This is a list of T cell receptor beta chains from one sample in a study of early T cells in non-severe SARS-CoV-2 infection. TCRdb independently ran MiXCR on the 5' RACE reads; one entry per CDR3 protein. The table lists over 100,000 distinct CDR3 sequences, 13% of them singletons, with roughly 6.2% in the top ten. Sequenced input: whole blood. All receptors derive from an adult who was a healthcare worker with PCR-confirmed SARS-CoV-2 infection or an uninfected control (not recorded which). CDR3s include the opening cysteine and the closing phenylalanine or tryptophan. D genes are given only for firm matches. A row's size may be missing; if present it is once, few, many or a size class.

D gene	J gene	V gene	clone size	CDR3 DNA	CDR3 protein
NA	TRBJ2-5	TRBV20-1	few	TGCAGTCCTGAACGGGAGACCCAGTACTTC	CSPERETQYF
TRBD2	TRBJ2-5	TRBV7-2	NA	TGTGCCAGCAGCGCAGGGAGGGCCGGAGAGACCCAGTACTTC	CASSAGRAGETQYF
NA	TRBJ2-6	TRBV5-1	NA	TGCGCCAGCAGCTTGGGGTCAGCTGGGGCCAACGTCCTGACTTTC	CASSLGSAGANVLTF
TRBD2	TRBJ2-2	TRBV12-3/TRBV12-4	NA	TGTGCCAGCACCCGGACTAGCGGGAGACGGGGCACCGGGGAGCTGTTTTTT	CASTRTSGRRGTGELFF
TRBD2	TRBJ2-1	TRBV19	few	TGTGCCAGTAGCACCCTGAGCGGGAGGTACAATGAGCAGTTCTTC	CASSTLSGRYNEQFF
NA	TRBJ1-2	TRBV28	many	TGTGCCAGCAGTTTGGGGGGCGCTGACTATGGCTACACCTTC	CASSLGGADYGYTF
NA	TRBJ1-6	TRBV5-1	few	TGCGCCAGCAGCCCCACAGGGTTACCATCACCCCTCCACTTT	CASSPTGLPSPLHF
TRBD2	TRBJ2-1	TRBV24-1	NA	TGTGCCACCAGTGATCCGGGACTAGCGCCGGATGAGCAGTTCTTC	CATSDPGLAPDEQFF
NA	TRBJ1-4	TRBV2	NA	TGTGCCAGCTGTGGGGGGCGCTGGATCAATGAAAAACTGTTTTTT	CASCGGRWINEKLFF
NA	TRBJ2-1	TRBV9	NA	TGTGCCAGCAGCGTAGGGGGTCAGGAGAATGAGCAGTTCTTC	CASSVGGQENEQFF
NA	TRBJ1-4	TRBV6-2/TRBV6-3	few	TGTGCCACCTTACGAGGGGGAAGTGAAAAACTGTTTTTT	CATLRGGSEKLFF
TRBD1	TRBJ1-2	TRBV7-2	many	TGTGCCAGCAGCCTCCCCCCTCGACAGGGGGTGGATGGCTACACCTTC	CASSLPPRQGVDGYTF
NA	TRBJ2-3	TRBV28	few	TGTGCCAGCGACACCCCTGGAGGGACAGATACGCAGTATTTT	CASDTPGGTDTQYF
TRBD1	TRBJ1-2	TRBV12-3/TRBV12-4	many	TGTGCCAGCAGTTCCCAAGGGACAGGGAGCAACTATGGCTACACCTTC	CASSSQGTGSNYGYTF
NA	TRBJ2-3	TRBV6-1	few	TGTGCCAGCAGCCCCTTTCGGGGAGGCACAGATACGCAGTATTTT	CASSPFRGGTDTQYF
TRBD2	TRBJ2-5	TRBV11-2	NA	TGTGCCAGCAGCATGCTAACTAGCGCCCTACGAGAGACCCAGTACTTC	CASSMLTSALRETQYF
NA	TRBJ2-5	TRBV20-1	few	TGCAGTGCTAGAAAAACCTCGGGAAGAGAGACCCAGTACTTC	CSARKTSGRETQYF
NA	TRBJ1-2	TRBV12-3/TRBV12-4	many	TGTGCCAGCACCCATACAGAAAATGTTATCTATGGCTACACCTTC	CASTHTENVIYGYTF
NA	TRBJ1-5	TRBV28	many	TGTGCCAGCAGTTTAATCGGTAGGAATCAGCCCCAGCATTTT	CASSLIGRNQPQHF
NA	TRBJ2-1	TRBV4-1	many	TGCGCCAGCAGCCAGGCCGGGACCGCAGGGGGGGAGCAGTTCTTC	CASSQAGTAGGEQFF
NA	TRBJ1-1	TRBV20-1	many	TGCAGTGCTCAACAGGACCTGAACACTGAAGCTTTCTTT	CSAQQDLNTEAFF
NA	TRBJ1-3	TRBV6-1	many	TGTGCCAGCAAAAAGCTCCCACAACTATCCTCTGGAAACACCATATATTTT	CASKKLPQLSSGNTIYF
NA	TRBJ2-6	TRBV3-1	NA	TGTGCCAGCAGCCGCCATCCTGGGGCCAACGTCCTGACTTTC	CASSRHPGANVLTF
NA	TRBJ2-7	TRBV11-2	many	TGTGCCAGCAGCTTAGAATTGTCACAGGTTGTCTACGAGCAGTACTTC	CASSLELSQVVYEQYF
NA	TRBJ2-7	TRBV7-9	NA	TGTGCCAGCAGCTTAGGCGGGACCTACGAGCAGTACTTC	CASSLGGTYEQYF
NA	TRBJ1-5	TRBV21-1	few	TGTGCCAGCAGCACTAGCAATCAGCCCCAGCATTTT	CASSTSNQPQHF
NA	TRBJ2-2	TRBV28	NA	TGTGCCAGCAGGGGAGCAGGGTTAGGACCCGGGGAGCTGTTTTTT	CASRGAGLGPGELFF
NA	TRBJ2-1	TRBV12-3/TRBV12-4	NA	TGTGCCAGCAGCACACAGGGTAGCTCCTACAATGAGCAGTTCTTC	CASSTQGSSYNEQFF
NA	TRBJ1-1	TRBV10-3	many	TGTGCCATCAGTGAGGAGGGATACACTGAAGCTTTCTTT	CAISEEGYTEAFF